The 30 T cell receptor beta chains reported below all come from one sample, sequenced in a study of T cells expressing NK-cell markers. TCRdb reprocessed the 5' RACE reads and keeps a single row for each CDR3 protein, giving no DNA. In all, the sample yields almost 450,000 distinct CDR3 sequences. The sequenced material came from blood T cells: a sorted CD56 or NKG2C T cell subset, CD4+ or CD8+ T cells, or bulk PBMC T cells (not recorded which). These receptors came from a woman between 18 and 70 years old in good health.

This chain connects TRBV12-3 or TRBV12-4 to TRBJ1-5. The CDR3 sequence is 13 residues long. The CDR3 region is CASGLGGDQPQHF.

The rearrangement joins TRBV6-5 to TRBJ1-2; TCRdb picks TRBD1, but there is no DNA to check that call. Per the germline V gene, CDR1 is MNHEY and CDR2 is SVGAGI. The CDR3 length is 15 residues. The CDR3 is CASSYSYRVEHGYTF.

The rearrangement links TRBV5-1 to TRBJ2-1. This CDR3 has 14 amino acids. CDR1 is SGHRS and CDR2 is YFSETQ in the germline V gene. CDR3 amino acids: CASSGLPVPTWQFF.

This rearrangement joins TRBV28 to TRBJ1-1; TCRdb names TRBD1, which stays unverified in the absence of DNA. CDR1 MDHEN and CDR2 SYDVKM come from the germline V gene. The CDR3 is 14 residues long. This CDR3 reads CASTQTQGHTEAFF. Based on the CDR3 plus reference TRBV28 and TRBJ1-1, the full variable domain is DVKVTQSSRYLVKRTGEKVFLECVQDMDHENMFWYRQDPGLGLRLIYFSYDVKMKEKGDIPEGYSVSREKKERFSLILESASTNQTSMYLCASTQTQGHTEAFFGQGTRLTVV.

This sequence joins TRBV28 and TRBJ1-4; TCRdb designates TRBD1, a call that cannot be tested without DNA. The CDR3 runs to 17 residues. The germline V gene encodes CDR1 MDHEN and CDR2 SYDVKM. The CDR3 protein is CASSRTGGGVANEKLFF.

The chain joins TRBV5-6 to TRBJ2-7; the TRBD1 assignment by TCRdb is unverifiable without DNA. The CDR3 is 19 residues long. Germline CDR1 is SGHDT and CDR2 is YYEEEE. The CDR3 loop is CASSSSWLRAPTDYYEQYF. Full variable domain (outside the CDR3, taken from reference TRBV5-6 and TRBJ2-7): DAGVTQSPTHLIKTRGQQVTLRCSPKSGHDTVSWYQQALGQGPQFIFQYYEEEERQRGNFPDRFSGHQFPNYSSELNVNALLLGDSALYLCASSSSWLRAPTDYYEQYFGPGTRLTVT.

The V and J genes are TRBV12-3 or TRBV12-4 and TRBJ2-2; TCRdb's D gene call, TRBD2, goes unchecked for lack of DNA. CDR3 length equals 14 residues. This CDR3 reads CASIEQGGTGELFF.

This rearrangement joins TRBV9 to TRBJ1-1; TCRdb's assignment of TRBD1 cannot be checked, as there is no DNA. The CDR3 has 13 residues. Looked up from germline, CDR1 is SGDLS and CDR2 is YYNGEE. CDR3 protein: CASSPRDRVGAFF.

The V gene is TRBV10-2, the J gene TRBJ1-1. CDR1 WSHSY and CDR2 SAAADI come from the germline V gene. CDR3 size: 13 residues. The CDR3 sequence: CASSDFRDTEAFF.

CDR3 residues: CASNPRENTEAFF. This chain joins TRBV28 and TRBJ1-1; TCRdb indicates TRBD1, and absent DNA this call remains unverified. CDR3 length: 13 amino acids. Germline-derived CDR1 and CDR2 are MDHEN and SYDVKM.

The CDR3: CASSPGANSYEQYF. The rearrangement joins TRBV4-2 to TRBJ2-7; TCRdb returns TRBD1, unconfirmable since there is no DNA. The CDR3 is 14 residues long. Germline CDR1 LGHNA, CDR2 YNFKEQ.

The chain is built from TRBV19 and TRBJ2-3. Germline CDR1 and CDR2: LNHDA and SQIVND (reference sequence). The length of the CDR3 is 13 residues. CDR3 amino acids: CASSTDETDTQYF.

The CDR3 loop is CAIRRTGGTDTQYF. The J gene is TRBJ2-3, the V gene TRBV10-3; the TCRdb D gene call, TRBD1, has no DNA to confirm it. There are 14 residues in the CDR3. Germline loops: CDR1 ENHRY, CDR2 SYGVKD.

CDR3 region: CSARVDDRVTYGYTF. The gene calls are TRBV20-1 and TRBJ1-2; as DNA is missing, the TRBD1 call by TCRdb cannot be tested. Germline V gene data show CDR1 as DFQATT and CDR2 as SNEGSKA (reference sequence). This CDR3 region has 15 residues.

V and J are TRBV11-2 and TRBJ2-1; the D call from TCRdb, TRBD2, cannot be confirmed without DNA. The CDR3 runs to 17 residues. Germline CDR1 and CDR2: SGHAT and FQNNGV. CDR3 protein: CASSLGPGTSVYNEQFF.

CDR3 region: CSVGGTVGDYGYTF. J is TRBJ1-2 and V is TRBV29-1; TCRdb calls TRBD1, which cannot be checked without DNA. Germline lookup yields CDR1 SQVTM and CDR2 ANQGSEA. The CDR3 covers 14 residues.

The rearrangement links TRBV27 to TRBJ1-5; absent DNA, TCRdb's TRBD1 call cannot be checked. The CDR3 contains 15 residues. Germline lookup yields CDR1 MNHEY and CDR2 SMNVEV (reference sequence). CDR3 sequence: CASRMGTHSNQPQHF.

The chain joins TRBV20-1 to TRBJ2-3; as DNA is missing, the TRBD1 call by TCRdb cannot be tested. Germline loops: CDR1 DFQATT, CDR2 SNEGSKA (reference sequence). CDR3 size: 13 residues. CDR3 sequence: CSASGTGQDTQYF.

The chain joins TRBV7-3 to TRBJ1-1; lacking DNA, the TRBD1 call made by TCRdb goes unchecked. The CDR3 runs to 13 residues. Germline V lookup: CDR1 SGHTA, CDR2 FQGTGA. CDR3: CASSLVRGQGAFF.

This chain joins TRBV7-2 and TRBJ1-2; the TCRdb D gene call, TRBD1, has no DNA to confirm it. The CDR3 is made up of 17 amino acids. Looked up from germline, CDR1 is SGHTA and CDR2 is FQGNSA. This chain's CDR3 is CASSLVTGVPANYGYTF. The variable domain in full, with the rest retrieved from reference TRBV7-2 and TRBJ1-2, is GAGVSQSPSNKVTEKGKDVELRCDPISGHTALYWYRQSLGQGLEFLIYFQGNSAPDKSGLPSDRFSAERTGGSVSTLTIQRTQQEDSAVYLCASSLVTGVPANYGYTFGSGTRLTVV.

The chain employs TRBV6-1 and TRBJ1-1. The CDR3 loop spans 15 amino acids. Germline values: CDR1 MNHNS, CDR2 SASEGT. The CDR3: CASSAMPGGGTEAFF.

The chain is built from TRBV20-1 and TRBJ2-1; with no DNA, the TCRdb D assignment of TRBD2 cannot be verified. Germline V lookup: CDR1 DFQATT, CDR2 SNEGSKA (reference sequence). The CDR3 consists of 14 residues. CDR3 loop: CSARDVEEGNEQFF.

The J gene is TRBJ2-7, the V gene TRBV7-2; there is no DNA to check the TCRdb D call of TRBD2. Germline V CDR1 and CDR2: SGHTA, FQGNSA. The CDR3 covers 14 residues. The CDR3 protein is CASSERVARYEQYF.

The V call is TRBV20-1, the J call TRBJ2-1; absent DNA, TCRdb's TRBD1 call cannot be checked. The CDR3 contains 14 residues. Germline values: CDR1 DFQATT, CDR2 SNEGSKA (reference sequence). The CDR3 sequence: CSAHPRRTYNEQFF.

This sequence joins TRBV29-1 and TRBJ2-4; the TRBD2 assignment by TCRdb is unverifiable without DNA. The CDR3 is 13 residues long. CDR1 and CDR2 from the germline V gene are SQVTM and ANQGSEA. The CDR3 is CSVEKDPGNIQYF.

The J gene is TRBJ2-2, the V gene TRBV12-3 or TRBV12-4; the TCRdb D gene call, TRBD1, has no DNA to confirm it. The CDR3 has 16 amino acids. Here the CDR3 reads CASSSTGLPNTGELFF.

This chain joins TRBV29-1 and TRBJ2-1. Per germline, CDR1 SQVTM and CDR2 ANQGSEA. There are 13 residues in the CDR3. The CDR3 here is CSVGGSAYNEQFF.

The rearrangement uses TRBV3-1 and TRBJ2-3; TCRdb outputs TRBD1, but without DNA this stays unchecked. From germline, CDR1 is LGHDT and CDR2 YNNKEL (reference sequence). The CDR3 has 15 amino acids. The CDR3: CASSQVAGVGDTQYF.

V is TRBV28 and J is TRBJ1-1. From germline, CDR1 is MDHEN and CDR2 SYDVKM. CDR3 length: 12 residues. This CDR3 is CASSSAVAEAFF.

The chain is built from TRBV20-1 and TRBJ2-5; absent DNA, TCRdb's TRBD1 call cannot be checked. In germline, CDR1 is DFQATT, CDR2 SNEGSKA (reference sequence). The CDR3 spans 17 residues. The CDR3 is CSAGYTSGTTGRETQYF.